This T cell receptor (beta chain) was recovered during a study of T cell repertoires in cytomegalovirus infection. On the study more broadly: TCR beta signatures that were public indicated CMV infection and matching HLA type.

TCRdb ran MiXCR on the reads and lists one entry per CDR3 protein. The table shows over 100,000 distinct CDR3 sequences, with 10% occurring only once. This clonotype was detected many times. Its antigen is currently unknown. Study-wide points: CMV-specific TCR beta clonotypes restricted by HLA-C dominated the ex vivo response.

Germline CDR1 and CDR2: SGHTA and FQGNSA. The germline V and J ends were trimmed by 1 base and 6 bases, with 12 bases remaining between them. The CDR3 length is 15 residues. Source material: PBMCs, sequenced either directly or after in vitro stimulation (not recorded which). This sequence was found in a human donor in good health (CMV status not recorded). Some clones in this sample may be carry-over from other donors' samples. The rearrangement joins TRBV7-2 to TRBJ2-2; weak D call: TRBD2 (5 bases). The CDR3 here is CASSLEWGVAGELFF. CDR3 coding DNA: TGTGCCAGCAGCTTAGAGTGGGGAGTGGCCGGGGAGCTGTTTTTT.